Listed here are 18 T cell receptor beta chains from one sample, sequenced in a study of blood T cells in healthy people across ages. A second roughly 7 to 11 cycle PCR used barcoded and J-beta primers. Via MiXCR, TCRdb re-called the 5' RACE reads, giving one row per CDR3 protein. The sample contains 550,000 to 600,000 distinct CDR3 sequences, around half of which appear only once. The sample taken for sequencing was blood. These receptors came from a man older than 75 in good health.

CDR3 coding DNA: TGTGCCAGCAGTTTAACTCCAGGGGGTAACACAGATACGCAGTATTTT. It translates to CASSLTPGGNTDTQYF. The V call is TRBV28, the J call TRBJ2-3, with 7 positions matching TRBD1. The germline V gene encodes CDR1 MDHEN and CDR2 SYDVKM. The CDR3 spans 16 residues. With V trimmed by 2 bases and J by 2 bases, 7 bases remained unmatched.

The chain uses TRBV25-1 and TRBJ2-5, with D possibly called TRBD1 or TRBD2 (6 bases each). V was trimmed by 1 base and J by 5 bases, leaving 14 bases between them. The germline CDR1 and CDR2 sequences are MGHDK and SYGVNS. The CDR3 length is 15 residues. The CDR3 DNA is TGTGCCAGCAGTGAATCGGGGTCCGGGGGCGAGACCCAGTACTTC. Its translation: CASSESGSGGETQYF. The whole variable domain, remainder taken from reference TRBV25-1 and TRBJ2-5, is EADIYQTPRYLVIGTGKKITLECSQTMGHDKMYWYQQDPGMELHLIHYSYGVNSTEKGDLSSESTVSRIRTEHFPLTLESARPSHTSQYLCASSESGSGGETQYFGPGTRLLVL.

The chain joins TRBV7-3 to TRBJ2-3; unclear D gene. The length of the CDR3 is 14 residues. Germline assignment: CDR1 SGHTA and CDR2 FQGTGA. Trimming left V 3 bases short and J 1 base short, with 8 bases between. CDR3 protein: CASSFVGGTDTQYF. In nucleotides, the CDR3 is TGTGCCAGCAGCTTTGTTGGAGGCACAGATACGCAGTATTTT. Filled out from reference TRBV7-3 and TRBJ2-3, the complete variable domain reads GAGVSQTPSNKVTEKGKYVELRCDPISGHTALYWYRQSLGQGPEFLIYFQGTGAADDSGLPNDRFFAVRPEGSVSTLKIQRTERGDSAVYLCASSFVGGTDTQYFGPGTRLTVL.

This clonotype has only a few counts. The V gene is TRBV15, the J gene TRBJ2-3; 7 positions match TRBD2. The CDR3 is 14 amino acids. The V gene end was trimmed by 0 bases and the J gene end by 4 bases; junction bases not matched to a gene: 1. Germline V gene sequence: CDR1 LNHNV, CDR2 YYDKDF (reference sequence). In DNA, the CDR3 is TGTGCCACCAGCAGAGATCGGGGGGCAGATACGCAGTATTTT. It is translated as CATSRDRGADTQYF.

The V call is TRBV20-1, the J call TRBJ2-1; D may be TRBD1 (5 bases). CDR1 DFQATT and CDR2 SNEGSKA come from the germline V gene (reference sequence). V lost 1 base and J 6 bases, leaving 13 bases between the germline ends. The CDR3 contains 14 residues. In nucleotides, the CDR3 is TGCAGTGCTAGAGCGACAAGGGGCCCCAATGAGCAGTTCTTC. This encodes CSARATRGPNEQFF.

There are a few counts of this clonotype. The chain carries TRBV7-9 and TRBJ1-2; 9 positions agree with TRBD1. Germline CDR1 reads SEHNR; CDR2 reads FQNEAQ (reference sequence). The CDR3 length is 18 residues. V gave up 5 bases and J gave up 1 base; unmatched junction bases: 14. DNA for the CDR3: TGTGCCAGCAGCAACCCACCGGGACAGGGTACCCATAACTATGGCTACACCTTC. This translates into CASSNPPGQGTHNYGYTF.

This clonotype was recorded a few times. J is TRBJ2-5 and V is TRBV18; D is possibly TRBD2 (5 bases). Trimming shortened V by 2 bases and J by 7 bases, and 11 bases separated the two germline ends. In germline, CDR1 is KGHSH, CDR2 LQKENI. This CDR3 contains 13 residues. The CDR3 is CASSPTAAGTQYF. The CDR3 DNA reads TGTGCCAGCTCACCAACAGCGGCGGGGACCCAGTACTTC. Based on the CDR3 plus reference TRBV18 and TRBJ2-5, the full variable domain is NAGVMQNPRHLVRRRGQEARLRCSPMKGHSHVYWYRQLPEEGLKFMVYLQKENIIDESGMPKERFSAEFPKEGPSILRIQQVVRGDSAAYFCASSPTAAGTQYFGPGTRLLVL.

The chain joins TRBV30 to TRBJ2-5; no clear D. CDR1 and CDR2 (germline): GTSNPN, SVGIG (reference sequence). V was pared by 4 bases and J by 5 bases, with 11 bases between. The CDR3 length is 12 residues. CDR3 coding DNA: TGTGCCTGGACAGGAAAGTTCGAGACCCAGTACTTC. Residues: CAWTGKFETQYF.

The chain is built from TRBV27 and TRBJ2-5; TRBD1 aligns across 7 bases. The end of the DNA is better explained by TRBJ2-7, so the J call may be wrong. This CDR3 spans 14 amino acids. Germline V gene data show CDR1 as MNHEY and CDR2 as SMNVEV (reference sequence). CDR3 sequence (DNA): TGTGCCAGCAGTCGGGACAGATCCCCGGGCGAGCAGTACTTC. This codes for CASSRDRSPGEQYF.

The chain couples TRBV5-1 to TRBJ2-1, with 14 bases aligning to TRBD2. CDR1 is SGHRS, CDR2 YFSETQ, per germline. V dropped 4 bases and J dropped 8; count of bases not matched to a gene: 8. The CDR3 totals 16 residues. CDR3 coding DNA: TGCGCCAGCAGCATGACTAGCGGGAGGGCCCTAGATGAGCAGTTCTTC. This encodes CASSMTSGRALDEQFF.

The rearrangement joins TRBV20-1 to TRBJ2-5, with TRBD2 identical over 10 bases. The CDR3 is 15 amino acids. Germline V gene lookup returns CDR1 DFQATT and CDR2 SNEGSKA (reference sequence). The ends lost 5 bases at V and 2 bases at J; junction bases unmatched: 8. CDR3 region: CSAPLLAGTQETQYF. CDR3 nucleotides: TGCAGTGCTCCGCTACTAGCGGGAACACAAGAGACCCAGTACTTC.

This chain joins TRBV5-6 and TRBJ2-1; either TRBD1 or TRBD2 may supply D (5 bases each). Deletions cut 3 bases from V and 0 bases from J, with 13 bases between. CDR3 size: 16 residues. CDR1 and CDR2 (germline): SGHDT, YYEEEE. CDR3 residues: CASSSQAGSSYNEQFF. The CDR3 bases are TGTGCCAGCAGCTCCCAGGCAGGGAGCTCCTACAATGAGCAGTTCTTC.

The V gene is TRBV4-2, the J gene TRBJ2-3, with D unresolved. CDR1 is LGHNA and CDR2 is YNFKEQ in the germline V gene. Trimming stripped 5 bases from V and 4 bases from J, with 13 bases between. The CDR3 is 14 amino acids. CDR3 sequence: CASSSERGADTQYF. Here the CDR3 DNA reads TGTGCCAGCAGCTCTGAAAGAGGCGCAGATACGCAGTATTTT.

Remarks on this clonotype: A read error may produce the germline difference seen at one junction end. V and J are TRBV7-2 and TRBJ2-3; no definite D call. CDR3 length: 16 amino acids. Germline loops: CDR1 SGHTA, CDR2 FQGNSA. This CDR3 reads CARSLDRGRVTDTQYF. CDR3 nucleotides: TGTGCCAGAAGCTTAGACCGTGGGCGAGTCACAGATACGCAGTATTTT.

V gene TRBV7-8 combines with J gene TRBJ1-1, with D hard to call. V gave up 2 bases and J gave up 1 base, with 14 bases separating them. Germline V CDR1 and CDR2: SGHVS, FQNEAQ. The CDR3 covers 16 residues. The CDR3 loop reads CASSLIPGAPNTEAFF. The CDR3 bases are TGTGCCAGCAGCTTAATTCCAGGCGCCCCGAACACTGAAGCTTTCTTT.

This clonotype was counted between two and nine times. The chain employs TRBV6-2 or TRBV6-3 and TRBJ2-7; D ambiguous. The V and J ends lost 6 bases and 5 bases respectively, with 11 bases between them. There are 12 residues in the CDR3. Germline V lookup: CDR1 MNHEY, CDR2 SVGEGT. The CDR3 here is CASSHRDHEQYF. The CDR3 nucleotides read TGTGCCAGCAGCCATCGCGACCACGAGCAGTACTTC.

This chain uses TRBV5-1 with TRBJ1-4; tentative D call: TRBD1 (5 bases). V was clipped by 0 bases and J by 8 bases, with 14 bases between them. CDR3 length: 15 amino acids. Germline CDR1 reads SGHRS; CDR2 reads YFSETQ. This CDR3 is CASSLVGRVREKLFF. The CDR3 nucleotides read TGCGCCAGCAGCTTGGTGGGGCGTGTACGGGAAAAACTGTTTTTT. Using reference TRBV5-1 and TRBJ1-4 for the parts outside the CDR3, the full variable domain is KAGVTQTPRYLIKTRGQQVTLSCSPISGHRSVSWYQQTPGQGLQFLFEYFSETQRNKGNFPGRFSGRQFSNSRSEMNVSTLELGDSALYLCASSLVGRVREKLFFGSGTQLSVL.

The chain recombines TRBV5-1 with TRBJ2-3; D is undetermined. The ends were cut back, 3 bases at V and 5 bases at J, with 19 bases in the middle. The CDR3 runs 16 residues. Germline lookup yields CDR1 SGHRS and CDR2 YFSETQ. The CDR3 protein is CASSSSLRVVGDTQYF. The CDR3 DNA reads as TGCGCCAGCAGCTCTTCCCTCCGGGTTGTTGGAGATACGCAGTATTTT.